One T cell receptor beta chain is described in this entry. This clonotype was picked up many times. The target of this receptor is not known. No base qualities exist here, and no much larger clone lies one base off it. This sample is part of a study of identical twins (dated by TCRdb to the mid-2010s). Notes on the research overall: The study deep-sequenced TCR alpha and beta repertoires from monozygotic twins, unrelated adults of various ages and cord blood to test whether fetal clonotypes persist. Replicate twin experiments were performed at different times using different library preparation protocols to rule out contamination.

Receptor libraries were prepared by 5' RACE. The listed sequencing device is Illumina HiSeq 2000. Template switching added a universal primer binding site, and the final cDNA carried a unique molecular identifier that allowed TCR cDNA molecules to be counted accurately. First-strand cDNA for TCR alpha and beta chains was synthesized from specific primers in the conserved constant-segment region. To control for contamination, every cDNA library carried two barcodes: a SMART-Mk sample barcode plus Illumina barcodes. TruSeq adapter sequences, together with Illumina sample barcodes, were added in two successive PCR steps. Sequencing of the TCR alpha and beta cDNA libraries was done on the Illumina HiSeq platform using custom primers. Processing in the source paper ran as follows. MiGEC processed the raw reads to extract unique molecular identifiers, while MiXCR was used to determine the CDR3 positions. For each individual, recombination models were inferred using an EM algorithm with the repgenHMM and IGoR tools. The tcR package in R was used for shared clonotype analysis, with sharing normalized by the product of cloneset sizes. Out-of-frame nonproductive sequences were analyzed to study raw recombination free of thymic and clonal selection effects. TCRdb reprocessing: public reads trimmed at Q25 with fastp, clones called with MiXCR, in-frame beta chains kept. Records with the same CDR3 protein are collapsed into one entry carrying the most frequent genes and DNA. The authors' filters were not applied to this entry. Counted in this sample were 280,000 or so distinct CDR3 sequences; less than 9% of them appeared once. The leading ten clones occupy 2.1% of the sample.

What the authors observed across the whole study: Excess twin sharing in beta out-of-frame sequences was weaker because fewer shared sequences lowered the signal-to-noise ratio. Zero-insertion analyses could be partly confounded by invariant T cells such as MAIT and iNKT, although diverse VJ usage argued against such confounding for most clonotypes. In monozygotic twins, recombination models systematically underestimated out-of-frame TCR alpha sharing, but the models matched the sharing seen between unrelated individuals. Because the same donors could not be followed over many years, conclusions were based on cross-sectional statistical analysis. Fewer insertions were carried by abundant cord blood beta clonotypes, a similar but weaker trend appeared in young adult naive repertoires, and no such trend appeared in memory repertoires. Compared with coincidental sharing between unrelated individuals, an excess of low generation-probability sequences was observed among out-of-frame TCR alpha sequences shared between twins.

Germline trimming: 5 bases from V, 2 bases from J; junction bases outside gene matches: 6. The CDR3 holds 14 amino acids from the cysteine to the phenylalanine. The sequence is cut down to CDR3 DNA, 42 bases in frame from base 1. Only healthy Caucasian donors were included. Three pairs of female monozygotic twins, all aged roughly 18 to 29 years, made up the twin cohort. Using Miltenyi CD45RO+ enrichment and human naive T-cell isolation kits, memory (CD45RO+) and naive T cells were isolated from PBMC. These data also featured in a second study, about yellow fever vaccine responses in identical twins. The second source states: The authors reported that the T cell response to vaccination in identical twins appeared partly convergent and partly personalized. The study precisely tracked vaccine-responding T cell clones in identical twins.

Specimen: memory (CD45RO+) T cells sorted from blood. According to the study, the label for this sample's cell subset or site signals: CD45RO+ enriched T cells. In this chain, TRBV12-3 or TRBV12-4 is recombined with TRBJ2-7, with TRBD1 matching 7 junction bases. This TCR was recovered from a young woman in good health. The nucleotide sequence reads as follows: TGTGCCAGCAGTCCGCGGACAGGTACCTACGAGCAGTACTTC. Its product reads: CASSPRTGTYEQYF.